These T cell receptor beta chains were read from a single sample in a study of T cells in Graves' hyperthyroidism and ophthalmopathy. One entry per CDR3 protein, called by TCRdb with MiXCR from the multiplex PCR reads. The table lists approximately 640,000 distinct CDR3 sequences, roughly 46% of them singletons. The sequenced sample was peripheral blood or thyroid tissue (not recorded which). The receptors here all came from an adult man with Graves' disease, either hyperthyroidism or ophthalmopathy (not recorded which). Each CDR3 is given with its conserved first and last residue.

V gene	CDR3 protein
TRBV29-1	CSVEGALAGQETQYF
TRBV5-1	CASSRDSGNTIYF
TRBV12-3/TRBV12-4	CASSSKNEPQHF
TRBV6-1	CASSDSGVYGYTF
TRBV24-1	CATSVGENSNQPQHF
TRBV9	CASSSGAGNEKLFF
TRBV29-1	CSVAGVYEQYF
TRBV5-1	CASSLSRGKTGELFF
TRBV7-3	CASSPRGGKGANEKLFF
TRBV20-1	CSASQGPEAFF
TRBV2	CATSPRPRDTQYF
TRBV29-1	CSVMGLANTGELFF
TRBV3-1	CASSQGARVNSPLHF
TRBV7-9	CASTKLTGFSRDEQYF
TRBV7-2	CASSVGQGRNEKLFF
TRBV9	CASSVAGGLNSPLHF
TRBV25-1	CASSPDRGVAGYTF
TRBV2	CASTPGPGNTEAFF
TRBV6-5	CASSYGIGLNTEAFF
TRBV2	CASSEAVGNGPQHF
TRBV7-2	CAWSGLAGTGELFF
TRBV20-1	CSEGVGGGNYGYTF
TRBV24-1	CATSPAGKTQHF
TRBV7-6	CASSSTTGGGQPQHF
TRBV29-1	CSVTGDTAYEQYF
TRBV9	CASSVDPGTYEQYF
TRBV19	CASSDPAGAAGVTQYF